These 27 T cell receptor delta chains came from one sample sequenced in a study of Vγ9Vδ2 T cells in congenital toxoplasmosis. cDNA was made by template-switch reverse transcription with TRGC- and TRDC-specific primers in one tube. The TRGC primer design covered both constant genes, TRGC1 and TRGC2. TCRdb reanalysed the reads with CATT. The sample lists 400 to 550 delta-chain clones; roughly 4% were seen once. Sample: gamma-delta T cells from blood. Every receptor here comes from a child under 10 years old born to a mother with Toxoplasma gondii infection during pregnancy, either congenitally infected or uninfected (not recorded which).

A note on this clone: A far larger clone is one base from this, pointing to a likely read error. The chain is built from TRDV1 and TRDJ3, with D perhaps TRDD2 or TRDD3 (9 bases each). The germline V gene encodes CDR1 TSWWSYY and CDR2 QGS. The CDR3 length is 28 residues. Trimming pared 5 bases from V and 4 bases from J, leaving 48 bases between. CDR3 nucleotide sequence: TGTGCTCTTGGGACGATCACCTTCCTACGTGTCTACAGGGGGATACAGGGGGCTAAAGGTTGGGACACCCGACAGATGTTTTTC. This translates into CALGTITFLRVYRGIQGAKGWDTRQMFF.

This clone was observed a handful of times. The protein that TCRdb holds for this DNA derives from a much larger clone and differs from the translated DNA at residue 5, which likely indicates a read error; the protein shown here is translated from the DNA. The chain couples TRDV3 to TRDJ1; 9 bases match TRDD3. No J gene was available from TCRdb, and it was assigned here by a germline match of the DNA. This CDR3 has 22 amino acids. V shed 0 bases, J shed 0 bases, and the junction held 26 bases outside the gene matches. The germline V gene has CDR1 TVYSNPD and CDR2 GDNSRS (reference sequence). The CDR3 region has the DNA TGTGCCTTTAGGTGTCTTTTGTTTCCGTCGGGAATTCCTGGGGGATACACCGATAAACTCATCTTT. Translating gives CAFRCLLFPSGIPGGYTDKLIF.

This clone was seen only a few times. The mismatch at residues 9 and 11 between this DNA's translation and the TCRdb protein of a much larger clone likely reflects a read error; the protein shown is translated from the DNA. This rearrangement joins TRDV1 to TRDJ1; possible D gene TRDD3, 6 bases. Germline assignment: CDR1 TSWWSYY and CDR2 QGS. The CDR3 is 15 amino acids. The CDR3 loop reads CALGSGWDKTGKLIF. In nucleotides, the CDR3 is TGTGCTCTTGGGAGTGGATGGGATAAGACCGGTAAACTCATCTTT.

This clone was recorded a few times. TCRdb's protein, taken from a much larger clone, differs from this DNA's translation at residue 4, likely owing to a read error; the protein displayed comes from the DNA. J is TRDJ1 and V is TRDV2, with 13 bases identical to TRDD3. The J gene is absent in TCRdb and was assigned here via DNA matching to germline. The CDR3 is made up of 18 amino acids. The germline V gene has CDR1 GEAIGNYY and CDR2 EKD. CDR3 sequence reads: CACNTWLTGGYDTDKLIF. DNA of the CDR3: TGTGCCTGTAACACTTGGTTGACTGGGGGATACGACACCGATAAACTCATCTTT.

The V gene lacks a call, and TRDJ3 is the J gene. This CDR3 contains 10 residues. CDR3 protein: CSGDTRQMFF. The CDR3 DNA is TGCTCCGGGGACACCCGACAGATGTTTTTC.

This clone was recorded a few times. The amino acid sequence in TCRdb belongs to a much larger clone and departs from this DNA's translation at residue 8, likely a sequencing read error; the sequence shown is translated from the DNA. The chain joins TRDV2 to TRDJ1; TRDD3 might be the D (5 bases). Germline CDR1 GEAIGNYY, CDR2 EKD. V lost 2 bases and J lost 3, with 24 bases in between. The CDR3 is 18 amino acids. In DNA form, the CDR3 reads TGTGCCTGTGACAAATGTGGATCCCCAGGGGGTACGGCCGATAAACTCATCTTT. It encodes CACDKCGSPGGTADKLIF.

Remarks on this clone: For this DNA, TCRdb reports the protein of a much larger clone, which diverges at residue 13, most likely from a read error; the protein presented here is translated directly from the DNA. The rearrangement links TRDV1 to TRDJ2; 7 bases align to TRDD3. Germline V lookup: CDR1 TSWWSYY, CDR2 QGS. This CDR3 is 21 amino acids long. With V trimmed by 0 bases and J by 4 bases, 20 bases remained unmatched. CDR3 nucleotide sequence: TGTGCTCTTGGGGAACTCACCCCTACGCTCTGGGGGCTGCCCCCGACAGCACAACTCTTCTTT. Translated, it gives CALGELTPTLWGLPPTAQLFF.

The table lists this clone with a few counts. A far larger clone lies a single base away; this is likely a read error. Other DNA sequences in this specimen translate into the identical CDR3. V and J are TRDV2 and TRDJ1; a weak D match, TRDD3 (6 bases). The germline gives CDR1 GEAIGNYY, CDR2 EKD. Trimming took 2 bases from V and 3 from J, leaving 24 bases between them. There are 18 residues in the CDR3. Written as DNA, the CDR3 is TGTGCCTGTGACAAATGTGGATACCCGGGGGGTACGGCCGATAAACTCATCTTT. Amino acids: CACDKCGYPGGTADKLIF.

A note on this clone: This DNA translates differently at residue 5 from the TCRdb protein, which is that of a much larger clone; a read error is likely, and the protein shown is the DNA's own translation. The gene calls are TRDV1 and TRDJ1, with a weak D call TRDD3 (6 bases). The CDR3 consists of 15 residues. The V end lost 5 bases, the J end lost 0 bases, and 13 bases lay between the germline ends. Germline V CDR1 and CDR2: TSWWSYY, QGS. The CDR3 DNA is TGTGCTCTTGGGAACCCTGGGGTTAACACCGATAAACTCATCTTT. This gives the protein CALGNPGVNTDKLIF.

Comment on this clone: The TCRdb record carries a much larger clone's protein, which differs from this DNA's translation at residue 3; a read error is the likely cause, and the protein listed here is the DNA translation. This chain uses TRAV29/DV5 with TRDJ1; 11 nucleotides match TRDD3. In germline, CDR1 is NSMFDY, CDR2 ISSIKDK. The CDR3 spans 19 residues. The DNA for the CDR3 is TGTGCAACAAGCGGATGCGGCCCGTGTACTGGGGGATATTCGGATAAACTCATCTTT. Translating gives CATSGCGPCTGGYSDKLIF.

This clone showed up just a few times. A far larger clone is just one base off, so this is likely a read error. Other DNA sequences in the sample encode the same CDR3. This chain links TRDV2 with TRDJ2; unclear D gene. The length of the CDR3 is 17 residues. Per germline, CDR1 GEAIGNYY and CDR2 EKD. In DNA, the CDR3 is TGTGCCTGTGACACTTTAGAGGGACCCCCTTTGACAGCCCAACTCTTCTTT. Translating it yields CACDTLEGPPLTAQLFF.

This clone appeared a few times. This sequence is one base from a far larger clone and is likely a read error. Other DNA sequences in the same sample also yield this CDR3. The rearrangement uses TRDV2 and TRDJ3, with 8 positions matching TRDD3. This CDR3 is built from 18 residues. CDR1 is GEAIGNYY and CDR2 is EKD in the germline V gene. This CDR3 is CACDTVLGGSWDTRQMFF. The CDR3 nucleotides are TGTGCCTGTGACACCGTACTGGGGGGCTCCTGGGACACCAGACAGATGTTTTTC.

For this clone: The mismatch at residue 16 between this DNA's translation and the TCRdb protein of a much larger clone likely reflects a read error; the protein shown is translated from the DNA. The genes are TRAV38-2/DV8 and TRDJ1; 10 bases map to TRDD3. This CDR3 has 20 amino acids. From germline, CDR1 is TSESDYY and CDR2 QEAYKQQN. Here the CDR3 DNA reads TGTGCTGTGTTGGGACCTTCGGGCGGGGGATACGCAGTATACACCAATAAACTCATCTTT. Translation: CAVLGPSGGGYAVYTNKLIF.

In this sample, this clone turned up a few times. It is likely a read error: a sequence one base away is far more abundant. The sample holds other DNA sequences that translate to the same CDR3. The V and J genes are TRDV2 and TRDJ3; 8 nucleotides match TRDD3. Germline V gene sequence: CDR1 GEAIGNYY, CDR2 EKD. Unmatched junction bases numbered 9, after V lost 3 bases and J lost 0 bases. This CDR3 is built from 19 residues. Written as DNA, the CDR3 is TGTGCCTGTGACTTTACTGGGGGCCGGAGCTCCTGGGACACCCGACAGATGTTTTTC. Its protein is CACDFTGGRSSWDTRQMFF.

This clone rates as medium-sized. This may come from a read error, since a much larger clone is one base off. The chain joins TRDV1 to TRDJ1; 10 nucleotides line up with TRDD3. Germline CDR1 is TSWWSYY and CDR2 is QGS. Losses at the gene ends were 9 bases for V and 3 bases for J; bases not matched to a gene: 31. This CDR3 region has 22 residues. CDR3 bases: TGTGCTCTCTTTTATCCGAGAGCCTTCCCCGTACTGGGGGATGAAGAGGCCGATAAACTCATCTTT. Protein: CALFYPRAFPVLGDEEADKLIF.

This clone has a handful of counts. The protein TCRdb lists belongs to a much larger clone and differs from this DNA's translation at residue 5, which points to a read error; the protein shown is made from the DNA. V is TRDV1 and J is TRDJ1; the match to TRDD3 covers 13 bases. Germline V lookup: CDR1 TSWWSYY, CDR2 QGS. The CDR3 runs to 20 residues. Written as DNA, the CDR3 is TGTGCTCTTGGGAAACTACGGCGTATACTGGGGGATACGGGCACCGATAAACTCATCTTT. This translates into CALGKLRRILGDTGTDKLIF.

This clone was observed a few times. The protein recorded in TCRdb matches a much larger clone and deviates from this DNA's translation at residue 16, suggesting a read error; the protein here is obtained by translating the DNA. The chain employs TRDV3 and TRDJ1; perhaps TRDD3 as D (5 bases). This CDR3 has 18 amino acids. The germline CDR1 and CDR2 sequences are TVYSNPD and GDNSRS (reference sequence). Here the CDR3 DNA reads TGTGCCCGAGGGCAGAGCTCTGTGAATACGGATTGCACCGATAAACCCATCTTT. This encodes CARGQSSVNTDCTDKPIF.

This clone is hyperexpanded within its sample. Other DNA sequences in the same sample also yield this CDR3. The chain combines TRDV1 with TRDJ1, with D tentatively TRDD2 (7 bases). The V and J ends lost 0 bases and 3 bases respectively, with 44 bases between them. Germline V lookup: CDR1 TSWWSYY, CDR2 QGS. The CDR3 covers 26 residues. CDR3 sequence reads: CALGELSPPFPTTTSGEKRPSDKLIF. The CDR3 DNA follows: TGTGCTCTTGGGGAACTTTCCCCCCCTTTTCCTACTACTACCTCGGGGGAGAAGAGGCCGTCCGATAAACTCATCTTT.

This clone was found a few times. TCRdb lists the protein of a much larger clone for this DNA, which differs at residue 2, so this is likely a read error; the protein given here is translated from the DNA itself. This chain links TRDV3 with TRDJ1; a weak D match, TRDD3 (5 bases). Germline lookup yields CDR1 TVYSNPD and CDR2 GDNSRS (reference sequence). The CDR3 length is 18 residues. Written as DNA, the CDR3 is TGTTCCCGAGGGCAGAGCTCTGTGAATACGGATTGCACCGATAAACTCATCTTT. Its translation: CSRGQSSVNTDCTDKLIF.

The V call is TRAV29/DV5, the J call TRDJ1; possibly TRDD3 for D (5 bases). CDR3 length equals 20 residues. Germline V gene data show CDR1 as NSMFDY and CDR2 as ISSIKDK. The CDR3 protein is CALSEASGNREGRGTDKLIF. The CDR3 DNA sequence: TGTGCTCTGAGTGAGGCGTCTGGCAACCGCGAAGGACGGGGGACCGATAAACTCATCTTT.

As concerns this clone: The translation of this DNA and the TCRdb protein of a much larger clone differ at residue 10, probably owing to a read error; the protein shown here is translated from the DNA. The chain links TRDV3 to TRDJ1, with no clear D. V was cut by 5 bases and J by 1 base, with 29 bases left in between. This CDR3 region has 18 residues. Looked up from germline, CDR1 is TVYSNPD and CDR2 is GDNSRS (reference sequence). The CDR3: CARGQSSVNMDCTDKLIF. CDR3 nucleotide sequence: TGTGCCCGAGGGCAGAGCTCTGTGAATATGGATTGCACCGATAAACTCATCTTT.

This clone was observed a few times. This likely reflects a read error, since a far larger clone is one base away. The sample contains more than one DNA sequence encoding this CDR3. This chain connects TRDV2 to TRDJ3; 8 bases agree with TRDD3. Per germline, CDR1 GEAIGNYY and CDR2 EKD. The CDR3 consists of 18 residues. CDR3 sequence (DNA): TGTGCCTGTGACACCGTACTGGGGGGCTCCTGGGATACCCGACAGATGTTTTTC. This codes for CACDTVLGGSWDTRQMFF.

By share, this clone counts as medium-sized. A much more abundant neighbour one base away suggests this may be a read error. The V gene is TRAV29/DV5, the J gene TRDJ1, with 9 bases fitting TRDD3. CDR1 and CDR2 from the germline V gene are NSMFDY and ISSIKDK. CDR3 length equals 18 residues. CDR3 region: CATSVSTGDTSPTDKLIF. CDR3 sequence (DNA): TGTGCAACAAGCGTTTCCACTGGGGATACGAGTCCCACCGATAAACTCATCTTT.

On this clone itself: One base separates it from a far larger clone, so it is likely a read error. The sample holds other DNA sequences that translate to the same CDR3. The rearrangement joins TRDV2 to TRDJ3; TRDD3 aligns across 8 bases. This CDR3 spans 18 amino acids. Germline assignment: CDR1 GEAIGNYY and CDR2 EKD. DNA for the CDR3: TGTGCCTGTGACACCGTACTGGGGGGCTCCTGGGACACTCGACAGATGTTTTTC. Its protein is CACDTVLGGSWDTRQMFF.

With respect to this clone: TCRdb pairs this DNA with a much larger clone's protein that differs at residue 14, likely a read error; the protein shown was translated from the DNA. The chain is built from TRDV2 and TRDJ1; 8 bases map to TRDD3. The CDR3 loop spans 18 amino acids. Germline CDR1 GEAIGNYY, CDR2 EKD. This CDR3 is CACDDPRTGGRYTGKLIF. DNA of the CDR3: TGTGCCTGTGACGATCCGCGTACTGGGGGCCGGTACACCGGTAAACTCATCTTT.

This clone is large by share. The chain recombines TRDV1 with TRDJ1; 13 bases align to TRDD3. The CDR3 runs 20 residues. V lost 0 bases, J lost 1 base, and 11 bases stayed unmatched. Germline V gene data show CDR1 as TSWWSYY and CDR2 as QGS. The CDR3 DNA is TGTGCTCTTGGGGAACTACGGCGTATACTGGGGGATACGGGCACCGATAAACTCATCTTT. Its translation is CALGELRRILGDTGTDKLIF.

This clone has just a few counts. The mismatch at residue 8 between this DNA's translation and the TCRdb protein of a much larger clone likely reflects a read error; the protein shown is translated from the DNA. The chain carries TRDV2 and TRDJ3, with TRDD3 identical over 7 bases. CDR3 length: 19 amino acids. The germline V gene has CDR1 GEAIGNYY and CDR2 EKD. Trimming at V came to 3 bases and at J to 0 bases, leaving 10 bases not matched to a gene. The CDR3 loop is CACDVLGNTSSWDTRQMFF. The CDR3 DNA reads TGTGCCTGTGACGTACTGGGGAATACGAGCTCCTGGGACACCCGACAGATGTTTTTC.